This TCR beta chain is from a study of blood T cell repertoires in COVID-19. The CDR3 is made up of 18 amino acids. The germline V gene has CDR1 MNHEY and CDR2 SMNVEV (reference sequence). V was clipped by 8 bases and J by 0 bases; unmatched bases: 15. Membership in each cohort depended on participant-reported clinical history. Authors' data handling: How many nucleated cells were present was estimated from reference gene primer amplification. Here immunoSEQ multiplex PCR was the method, and the copy in TCRdb shows in-frame clones only, minus some. V and J calls and clone size are given by that table; D and trimming were obtained from the DNA. The table lists hundreds of thousands of clones, about nine tenths of them singletons.

The TCR originated in a woman aged 60-70 years who had recovered from COVID-19. The genes are TRBV27 and TRBJ1-5, with TRBD1 matching 8 bases. Sequencing used PBMCs or T cells enriched from blood (not recorded which). The CDR3 loop reads CASGTIGQGEYSNQPQHF. The DNA for the CDR3 is TGTGCCAGCGGCACCATCGGACAGGGCGAATATAGCAATCAGCCCCAGCATTTT.